This T cell receptor (beta chain) was recorded in a study of read filtering for tumor transcriptome and immune sequencing. From approximately 430 ng of RNA, a library with molecular barcoded alpha/delta and beta/gamma adaptors was made. MiXCR was run by TCRdb on the reads, yielding one entry per CDR3 protein. The sample holds about 50,000 distinct CDR3 sequences, around 21% seen once. This clonotype was recorded many times. The CDR3 has 14 amino acids. The V segment lost 7 bases and the J segment 4 bases; nucleotides outside the gene matches: 7. The V gene's germline CDR1 is SGHKS and CDR2 YYEKEE (reference sequence).

The sequenced material came from a population of CD138-negative cells sorted from bone marrow. This TCR derives from a donor at least 40 years old with multiple myeloma. This chain uses TRBV5-5 with TRBJ2-1, with TRBD2 identical over 8 bases. CDR3 DNA sequence: TGTGCCAGCGCTACTAGCGGAAGTTACAATGAGCAGTTCTTC. This translates into CASATSGSYNEQFF.